This T cell receptor beta chain was documented in a study of blood T cell repertoires in COVID-19. Study in general: Acute and convalescent COVID-19 specimens originated in the United States, Italy and Spain. The cDNA or gDNA used as material had been derived from T cells, B-cell-depleted T cells, or PBMCs.

Recruited during active infection, patients (from Seattle) were subsequently followed longitudinally. Trimming removed 1 base from V and 7 bases from J; junction bases left unmatched: 10. The CDR3 runs 15 residues. Germline V lookup: CDR1 LGHNA, CDR2 YSLEER. Original methodology: Amplification of reference gene primers was used by the study to estimate nucleated cell counts. TCRdb's copy holds only in-frame clones and misses some; the assay was immunoSEQ multiplex PCR. Clone size and V and J calls were adopted from that table, with D and trimming inferred from the DNA. The table includes about 150,000 clones, around 85% detected once.

The gene calls are TRBV4-3 and TRBJ2-7, with 7 bases identical to TRBD1. Material: peripheral blood. The TCR originated in a man between 60 and 75 years old with COVID-19, enrolled during active disease. The CDR3 sequence is CASSQATGEMGEQYF. In DNA, the CDR3 is TGCGCCAGCAGCCAAGCCACAGGGGAAATGGGTGAGCAGTACTTC.